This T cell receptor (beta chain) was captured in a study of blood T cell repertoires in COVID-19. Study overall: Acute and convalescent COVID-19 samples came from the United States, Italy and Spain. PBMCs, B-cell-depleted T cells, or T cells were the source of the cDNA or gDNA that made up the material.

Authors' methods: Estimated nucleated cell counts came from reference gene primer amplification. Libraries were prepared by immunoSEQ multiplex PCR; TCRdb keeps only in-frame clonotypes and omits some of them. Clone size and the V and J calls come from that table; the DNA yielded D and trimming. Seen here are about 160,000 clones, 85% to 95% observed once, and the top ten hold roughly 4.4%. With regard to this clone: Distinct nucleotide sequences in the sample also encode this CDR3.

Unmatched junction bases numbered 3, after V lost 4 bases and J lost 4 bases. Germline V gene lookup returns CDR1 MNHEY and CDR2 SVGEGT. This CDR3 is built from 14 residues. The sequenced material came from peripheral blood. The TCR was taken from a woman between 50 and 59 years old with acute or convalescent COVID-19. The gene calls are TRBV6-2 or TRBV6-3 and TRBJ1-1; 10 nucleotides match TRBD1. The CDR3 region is CASSSRTGGTEAFF. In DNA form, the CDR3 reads TGTGCCAGCAGTTCCCGGACAGGGGGCACTGAAGCTTTCTTT.